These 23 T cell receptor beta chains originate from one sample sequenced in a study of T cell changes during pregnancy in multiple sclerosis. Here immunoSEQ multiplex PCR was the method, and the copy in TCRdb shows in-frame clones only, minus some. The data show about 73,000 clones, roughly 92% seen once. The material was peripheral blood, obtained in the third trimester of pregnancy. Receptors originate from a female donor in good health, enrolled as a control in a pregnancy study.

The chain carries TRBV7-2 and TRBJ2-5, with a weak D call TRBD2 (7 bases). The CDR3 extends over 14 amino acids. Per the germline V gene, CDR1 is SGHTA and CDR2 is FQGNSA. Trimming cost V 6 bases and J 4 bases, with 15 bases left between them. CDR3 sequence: CASRPEGGGETQYF. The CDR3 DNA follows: TGTGCCAGCAGGCCAGAGGGAGGGGGAGAGACCCAGTACTTC.

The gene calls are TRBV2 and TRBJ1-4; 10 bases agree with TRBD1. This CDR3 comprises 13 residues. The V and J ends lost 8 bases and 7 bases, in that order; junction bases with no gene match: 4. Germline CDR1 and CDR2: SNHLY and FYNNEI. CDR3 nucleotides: TGTGCCAGCCGGGGACAGGGGTTTGAAAAACTGTTTTTT. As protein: CASRGQGFEKLFF.

This CDR3 is CASSLAGTGLNTEAFF. The CDR3 DNA reads TGTGCCAGCAGCTTAGCCGGGACAGGTTTGAACACTGAAGCTTTCTTT. This chain links TRBV7-2 with TRBJ1-1; 8 bases fit TRBD1. Germline assignment: CDR1 SGHTA and CDR2 FQGNSA. The CDR3 is 16 amino acids. Trimming took 0 bases from V and 0 from J; bases not matched to a gene: 3.

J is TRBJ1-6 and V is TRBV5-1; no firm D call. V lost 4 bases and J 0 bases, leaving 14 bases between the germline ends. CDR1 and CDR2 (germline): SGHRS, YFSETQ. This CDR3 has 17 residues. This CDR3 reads CASSLIGISSYNSPLHF. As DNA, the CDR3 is TGCGCCAGCAGCCTTATCGGGATTAGCTCCTATAATTCACCCCTCCACTTT.

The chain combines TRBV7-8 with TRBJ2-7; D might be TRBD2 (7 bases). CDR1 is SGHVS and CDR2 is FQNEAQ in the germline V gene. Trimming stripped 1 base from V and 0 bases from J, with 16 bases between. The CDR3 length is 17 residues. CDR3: CASSLVRRGGLSYEQYF. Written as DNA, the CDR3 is TGTGCCAGCAGCTTAGTCCGGAGGGGGGGGCTCTCCTACGAGCAGTACTTC.

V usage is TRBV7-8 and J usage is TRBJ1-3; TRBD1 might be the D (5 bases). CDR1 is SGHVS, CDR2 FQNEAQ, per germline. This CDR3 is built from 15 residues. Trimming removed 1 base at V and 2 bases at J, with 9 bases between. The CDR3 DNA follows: TGTGCCAGCAGCTTAGTAAAACAGGCTGGAAACACCATATATTTT. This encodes CASSLVKQAGNTIYF.

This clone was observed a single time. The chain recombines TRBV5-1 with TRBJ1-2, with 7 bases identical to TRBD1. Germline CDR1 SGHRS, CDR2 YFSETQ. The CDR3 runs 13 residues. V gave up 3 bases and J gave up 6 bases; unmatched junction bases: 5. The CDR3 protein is CASSSQGSNGYTF. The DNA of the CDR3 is TGCGCCAGCAGCTCACAGGGGTCGAATGGCTACACCTTC.

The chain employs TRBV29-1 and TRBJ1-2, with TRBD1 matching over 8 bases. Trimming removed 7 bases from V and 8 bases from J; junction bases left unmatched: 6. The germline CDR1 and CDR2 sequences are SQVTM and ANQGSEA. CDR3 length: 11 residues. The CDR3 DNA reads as TGCAGCGAAGGACAGGGCGAGGGCTACACCTTC. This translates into CSEGQGEGYTF.

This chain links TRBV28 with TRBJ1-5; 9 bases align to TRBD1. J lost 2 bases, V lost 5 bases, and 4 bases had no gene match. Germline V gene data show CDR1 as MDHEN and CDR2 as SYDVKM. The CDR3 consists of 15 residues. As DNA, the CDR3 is TGTGCCAGCAGTGGGGACAGGGTAGGCAATCAGCCCCAGCATTTT. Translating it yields CASSGDRVGNQPQHF.

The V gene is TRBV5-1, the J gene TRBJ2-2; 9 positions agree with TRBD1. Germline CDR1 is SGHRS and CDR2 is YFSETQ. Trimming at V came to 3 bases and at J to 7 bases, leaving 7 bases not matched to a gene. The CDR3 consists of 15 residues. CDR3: CASSWLTGGDGELFF. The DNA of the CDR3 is TGCGCCAGCAGCTGGTTGACAGGGGGAGACGGGGAGCTGTTTTTT.

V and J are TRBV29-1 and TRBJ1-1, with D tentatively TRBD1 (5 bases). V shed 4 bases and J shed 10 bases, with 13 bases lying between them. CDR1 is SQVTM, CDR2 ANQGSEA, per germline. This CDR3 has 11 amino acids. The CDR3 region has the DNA TGCAGCGTTGGGAGGGGCCAGGGAGCTTTCTTT. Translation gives CSVGRGQGAFF.

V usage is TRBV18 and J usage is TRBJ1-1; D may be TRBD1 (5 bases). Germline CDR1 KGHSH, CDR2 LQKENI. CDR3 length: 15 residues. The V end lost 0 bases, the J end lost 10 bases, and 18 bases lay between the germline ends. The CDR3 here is CASSPPARGQRGAFF. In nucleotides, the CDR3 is TGTGCCAGCTCACCACCAGCAAGGGGCCAGCGGGGAGCTTTCTTT.

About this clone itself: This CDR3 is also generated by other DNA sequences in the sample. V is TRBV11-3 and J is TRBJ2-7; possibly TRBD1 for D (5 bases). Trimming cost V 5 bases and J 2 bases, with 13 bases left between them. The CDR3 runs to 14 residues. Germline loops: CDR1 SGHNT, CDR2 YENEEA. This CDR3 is CASSPYDRPYEQYF. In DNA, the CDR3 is TGTGCCAGCAGCCCCTACGACAGACCCTACGAGCAGTACTTC.

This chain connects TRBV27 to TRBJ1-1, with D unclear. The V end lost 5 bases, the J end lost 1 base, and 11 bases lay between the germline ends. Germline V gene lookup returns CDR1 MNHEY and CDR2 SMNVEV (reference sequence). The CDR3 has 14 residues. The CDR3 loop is CASSLLPRNTEAFF. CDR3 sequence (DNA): TGTGCCAGCAGTCTACTACCCAGGAACACTGAAGCTTTCTTT.

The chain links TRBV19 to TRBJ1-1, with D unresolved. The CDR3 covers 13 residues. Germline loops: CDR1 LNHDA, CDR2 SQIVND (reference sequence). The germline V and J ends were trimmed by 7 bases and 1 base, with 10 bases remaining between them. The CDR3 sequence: CASISYRNTEAFF. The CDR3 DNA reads TGTGCCAGTATTTCTTACAGGAACACTGAAGCTTTCTTT.

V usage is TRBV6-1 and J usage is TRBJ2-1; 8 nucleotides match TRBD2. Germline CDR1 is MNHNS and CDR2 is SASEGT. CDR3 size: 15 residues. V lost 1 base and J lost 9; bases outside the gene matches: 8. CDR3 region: CASSEDAGRASEQFF. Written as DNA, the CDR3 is TGTGCCAGCAGTGAAGACGCCGGGAGGGCTAGTGAGCAGTTCTTC.

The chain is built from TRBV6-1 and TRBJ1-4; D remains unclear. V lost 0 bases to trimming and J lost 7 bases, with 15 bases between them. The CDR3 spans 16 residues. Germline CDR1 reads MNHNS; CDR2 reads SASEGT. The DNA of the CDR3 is TGTGCCAGCAGTGAAGCGGTAAGCGGAGGAGGTGAAAAACTGTTTTTT. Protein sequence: CASSEAVSGGGEKLFF.

CDR3 bases: TGTGCCAGCAGTGAAGGAGTTTATAATGAAAAACTGTTTTTT. Residues: CASSEGVYNEKLFF. The chain carries TRBV2 and TRBJ1-4; D not certain. The V end lost 1 base, the J end lost 4 bases, and 7 bases lay between the germline ends. The CDR3 has 14 residues. CDR1 is SNHLY and CDR2 is FYNNEI in the germline V gene.

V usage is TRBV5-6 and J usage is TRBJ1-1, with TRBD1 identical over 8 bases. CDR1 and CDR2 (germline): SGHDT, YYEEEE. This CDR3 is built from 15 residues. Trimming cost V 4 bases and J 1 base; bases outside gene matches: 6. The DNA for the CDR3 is TGTGCCAGCAGCCTCCCCGGGACAGGGAACACTGAAGCTTTCTTT. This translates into CASSLPGTGNTEAFF.

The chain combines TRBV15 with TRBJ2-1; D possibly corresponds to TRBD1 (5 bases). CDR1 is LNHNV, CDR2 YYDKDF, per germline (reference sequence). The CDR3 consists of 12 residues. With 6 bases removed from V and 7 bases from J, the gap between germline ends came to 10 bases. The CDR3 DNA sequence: TGTGCCACCAGGGACACCCAAAATGAGCAGTTCTTC. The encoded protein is CATRDTQNEQFF. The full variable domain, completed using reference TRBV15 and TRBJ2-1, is DAMVIQNPRYQVTQFGKPVTLSCSQTLNHNVMYWYQQKSSQAPKLLFHYYDKDFNNEADTPDNFQSRRPNTSFCFLDIRSPGLGDTAMYLCATRDTQNEQFFGPGTRLTVL.

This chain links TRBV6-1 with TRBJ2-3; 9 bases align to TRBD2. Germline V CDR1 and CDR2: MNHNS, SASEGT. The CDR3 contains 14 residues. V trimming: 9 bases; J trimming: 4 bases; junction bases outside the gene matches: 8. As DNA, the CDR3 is TGTGCCAGTTGTAAGGCGGGAGGGTCAGATACGCAGTATTTT. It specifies CASCKAGGSDTQYF.

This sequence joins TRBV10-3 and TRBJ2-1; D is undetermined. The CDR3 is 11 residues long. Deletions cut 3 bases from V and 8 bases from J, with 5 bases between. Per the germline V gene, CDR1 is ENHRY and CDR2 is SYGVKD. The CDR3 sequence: CAISEADEQFF. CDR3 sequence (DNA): TGTGCCATCAGTGAAGCCGATGAGCAGTTCTTC.

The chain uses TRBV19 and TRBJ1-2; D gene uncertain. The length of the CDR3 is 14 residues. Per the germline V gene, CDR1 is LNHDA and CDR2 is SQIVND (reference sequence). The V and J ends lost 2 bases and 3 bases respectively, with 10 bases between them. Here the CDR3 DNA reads TGTGCCAGTAGTATAATGCCAGAAGACTATGGCTACACCTTC. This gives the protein CASSIMPEDYGYTF.